This T cell receptor (beta chain) was sequenced for a study of blood T cell repertoires in COVID-19. Across the whole study: Samples of COVID-19 (acute and convalescent) were obtained from the United States, Italy and Spain.

The data were produced by immunoSEQ multiplex PCR, yet TCRdb's version contains in-frame clones alone and is incomplete. Of 170,000 or so clones listed, approximately 87% were seen once; the top ten hold 0.7% to 0.9%. The table lists this clone with a count of one. The CDR3 spans 11 residues. The V gene lost 1 base and the J gene lost 10 bases, with 7 bases spanning the gap. CDR1 is SGHAT and CDR2 is FQNNGV in the germline V gene. The clonotype originates from a woman between 18 and 29 years old who had recovered from COVID-19. The chain joins TRBV11-2 to TRBJ2-5; possible D gene TRBD1, 6 bases. Sequenced: peripheral blood. CDR3: CASSLGQDQYF. DNA for the CDR3: TGTGCCAGCAGCTTAGGACAGGACCAGTACTTC. Full variable domain (outside the CDR3, taken from reference TRBV11-2 and TRBJ2-5): EAGVAQSPRYKIIEKRQSVAFWCNPISGHATLYWYQQILGQGPKLLIQFQNNGVVDDSQLPKDRFSAERLKGVDSTLKIQPAKLEDSAVYLCASSLGQDQYFGPGTRLLVL.